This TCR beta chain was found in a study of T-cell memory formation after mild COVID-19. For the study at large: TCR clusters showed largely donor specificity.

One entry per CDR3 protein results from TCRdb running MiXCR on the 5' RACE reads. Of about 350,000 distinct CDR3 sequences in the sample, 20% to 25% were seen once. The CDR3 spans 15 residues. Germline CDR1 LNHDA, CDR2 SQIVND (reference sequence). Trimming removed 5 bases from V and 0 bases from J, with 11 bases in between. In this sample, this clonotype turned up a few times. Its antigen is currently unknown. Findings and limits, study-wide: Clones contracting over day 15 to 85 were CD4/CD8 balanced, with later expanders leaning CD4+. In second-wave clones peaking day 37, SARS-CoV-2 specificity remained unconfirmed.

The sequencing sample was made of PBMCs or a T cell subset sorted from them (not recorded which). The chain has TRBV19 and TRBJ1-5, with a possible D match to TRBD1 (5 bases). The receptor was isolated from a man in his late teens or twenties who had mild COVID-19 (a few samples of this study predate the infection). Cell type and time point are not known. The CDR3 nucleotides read TGTGCCAGTAGTCCCCAGGGCAATAGCAATCAGCCCCAGCATTTT. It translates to CASSPQGNSNQPQHF.